A selection of T cell receptor beta chains follows, all from one sample in a study of CD8+ T cells in alopecia areata. Using immunoSEQ multiplex PCR, the repertoire was profiled, and TCRdb retains in-frame clones only, with some absent. This repertoire shows approximately 54,000 clones, almost 97% found once; its top ten account for 20% to 30%. Sequencing was performed on CD8+ T cells sorted from blood, taken at week 0. The origin of the receptors is a human donor with alopecia areata. Both conserved end residues are part of each CDR3. The D gene is left open where the match is weak. The size entry is marked missing in some rows and otherwise reads once, few, many or a size class.

v_gene	len	d_gene	j_gene	abundance	CDR3aa	CDR3nt
TRBV2	14	-	TRBJ2-3	-	CASTTTVSTDTQYF	TGTGCCAGCACCACGACAGTAAGCACAGATACGCAGTATTTT
TRBV10-3	16	-	TRBJ2-1	-	CAISGGTAGLLDEQFF	TGTGCCATCAGTGGAGGTACGGCAGGTCTTCTCGATGAGCAGTTCTTC
TRBV11-2	16	-	TRBJ2-1	-	CASSLNRRGPHNEQFF	TGTGCCAGCAGCTTAAATCGGCGGGGGCCTCACAATGAGCAGTTCTTC
TRBV4-1	15	-	TRBJ2-7	-	CASSQGSGQGYEQYF	TGCGCCAGCAGCCAAGGGTCGGGCCAAGGATACGAGCAGTACTTC
TRBV7-2	16	TRBD1	TRBJ1-6	once	CASSPTSGTVNSPLHF	TGTGCCAGCAGTCCAACTTCCGGGACAGTAAATTCACCCCTCCACTTT
TRBV7-8	17	TRBD2	TRBJ2-1	-	CASSPFASGGARNEQFF	TGTGCCAGCAGCCCTTTTGCCAGCGGGGGGGCAAGAAATGAGCAGTTCTTC
TRBV4-1	12	-	TRBJ2-1	-	CASSQGYNEQFF	TGCGCCAGCAGCCAGGGCTACAATGAGCAGTTCTTC
TRBV6-6	15	-	TRBJ2-5	-	CASSRGGADQETQYF	TGTGCCAGCAGCCGTGGGGGGGCCGACCAAGAGACCCAGTACTTC
TRBV4-1	15	-	TRBJ2-5	-	CASSQAWGGPETQYF	TGCGCCAGCAGCCAAGCTTGGGGGGGCCCGGAGACCCAGTACTTC
TRBV14	15	-	TRBJ2-7	-	CASSQDKEGPAEQYF	TGTGCCAGCAGCCAAGATAAGGAGGGACCTGCCGAGCAGTACTTC
TRBV7-3	15	TRBD1	TRBJ2-3	-	CASSPGTGSLDTQYF	TGTGCCAGCAGTCCCGGGACAGGGAGTCTAGATACGCAGTATTTT
TRBV4-1	14	-	TRBJ2-5	-	CASSQDAGQETQYF	TGCGCCAGCAGCCAAGACGCAGGACAAGAGACCCAGTACTTC
TRBV7-6	14	TRBD1	TRBJ2-7	-	CASSPWTGQGEQYF	TGTGCCAGCAGCCCTTGGACAGGGCAAGGGGAGCAGTACTTC
TRBV10-3	15	-	TRBJ2-2	-	CAISDAGSNTGELFF	TGTGCCATCAGTGATGCAGGGTCCAACACCGGGGAGCTGTTTTTT
TRBV4-3	15	TRBD1	TRBJ2-7	-	CASSQGTGAPYEQYF	TGCGCCAGCAGCCAGGGGACAGGGGCTCCCTACGAGCAGTACTTC
TRBV4-2	15	TRBD1	TRBJ2-1	-	CASSQAGTGYNEQFF	TGTGCCAGCAGCCAAGCCGGGACAGGATACAATGAGCAGTTCTTC
TRBV7-2	15	TRBD2	TRBJ2-5	-	CASSYGGGPQETQYF	TGTGCCAGCTCATACGGCGGGGGGCCCCAAGAGACCCAGTACTTC
TRBV9	15	-	TRBJ2-7	-	CASSVESVGSYEQYF	TGTGCCAGCAGCGTAGAAAGCGTCGGATCCTACGAGCAGTACTTC
TRBV5-4	17	TRBD2	TRBJ2-3	-	CASSSFPSGSSTDTQYF	TGTGCCAGCAGCTCGTTTCCTAGCGGATCTAGCACAGATACGCAGTATTTT
TRBV13	15	-	TRBJ2-3	-	CASSPPGESTDTQYF	TGTGCCAGCAGCCCCCCAGGTGAAAGCACAGATACGCAGTATTTT
TRBV4-2	16	TRBD2	TRBJ2-7	-	CASSVESAGGPYEQYF	TGTGCCAGCAGCGTGGAGAGCGCGGGGGGGCCCTACGAGCAGTACTTC
TRBV29-1	12	-	TRBJ2-1	-	CSALPRVNEQFF	TGCAGCGCCCTCCCTAGGGTCAATGAGCAGTTCTTC
TRBV7-8	14	-	TRBJ2-7	-	CASSQGTGTYEQYF	TGTGCCAGCAGCCAAGGCACAGGAACCTACGAGCAGTACTTC
TRBV4-1	17	-	TRBJ2-3	-	CASSQDTTAIFTDTQYF	TGCGCCAGCAGCCAAGACACGACAGCAATTTTCACAGATACGCAGTATTTT
TRBV10-3	14	-	TRBJ2-3	-	CAIREADLTDTQYF	TGTGCCATCAGAGAAGCGGACCTAACAGATACGCAGTATTTT
TRBV6-6	14	-	TRBJ2-5	-	CASNLAWGSETQYF	TGTGCCAGCAATCTAGCATGGGGGTCCGAGACCCAGTACTTC
TRBV4-3	16	-	TRBJ2-2	-	CASSQDRGAGTGELFF	TGCGCCAGCAGCCAAGATCGGGGGGCCGGCACCGGGGAGCTGTTTTTT
TRBV7-9	17	-	TRBJ1-1	-	CASSIFSGSGLNTEAFF	TGTGCCAGCAGCATTTTTTCGGGCTCTGGATTGAACACTGAAGCTTTCTTT
TRBV21-1	13	-	TRBJ2-3	-	CASSLGGPAPRYF	TGTGCCAGCAGCTTGGGGGGACCCGCCCCGCGGTATTTT
TRBV19	12	TRBD1	TRBJ1-2	few	CAIDRGSYGYTF	TGTGCCATCGACAGGGGAAGTTATGGCTACACCTTC
TRBV4-3	15	-	TRBJ1-2	-	CASSQVTPTSYGYTF	TGCGCCAGCAGCCAAGTAACGCCGACTTCCTATGGCTACACCTTC